The clone carrying this TCR beta chain has only one observation. Sequence at one end of the junction differs from germline and may be a read error. The data derive from a study of tumor-infiltrating lymphocytes in primary liver carcinoma. Study in general: The study enrolled male and female patients aged 30 to 69 years.

Joint extraction of RNA and DNA used about 17-32 mg of bulk tissue that was unsorted. The cohort consisted of patients whose primary liver carcinoma was surgically resected. Patients were treatment-naive with chronic HBV infection. The CDR3 has 17 residues. Germline assignment: CDR1 SGHAT and CDR2 FQNNGV. cDNA specific to TCR beta was made from 500 ng of total RNA, with a constant-region primer employed for priming. TCR beta libraries came from three nested multiplex PCR rounds using slightly modified ARM-PCR. Primers for the first two PCR rounds were TRBV1-TRBV30 forward primers and a C-beta reverse primer (about 9 cycles per round). TCRdb processed the multiplex PCR reads anew with MiXCR; each CDR3 protein has one entry. The table includes more than 100,000 distinct CDR3 sequences, approximately 71% detected once.

The TCR originated in a woman aged 60-75 years with primary liver carcinoma and hepatitis B virus infection. The rearrangement links TRBV11-2 to TRBJ2-1, with D tentatively TRBD1 or TRBD2 (6 bases each). Specimen: tumor-adjacent normal liver tissue. DNA of the CDR3: TGTGGCAGTAGCCCCCAAAGAGGGGGGAGCTCCTACAATGGGCAGTTCTTC. Protein: CGSSPQRGGSSYNGQFF.